The rows below give T cell receptor beta chains drawn from one sample of a study of cytomegalovirus exposure and HLA in healthy donors. Sequencing was performed with immunoSEQ multiplex PCR; in TCRdb, only in-frame clones are kept and a portion is missing. The sample lists some 200,000 clones, roughly 80% occurring once. Sequenced material: PBMCs. The receptors here all came from a woman younger than 35 in good health and CMV-seronegative. Each CDR3 is given with its conserved first and last residue. A D gene is named only where the DNA matches it firmly. Not every row has a clone size; where given, it reads once, few, many or a size class.

d_gene	j_gene	v_gene	abundance	CDR3aa	CDR3nt
-	TRBJ2-2	TRBV7-6	-	CASLGEADTGELFF	TGTGCCAGTCTTGGGGAGGCTGACACCGGGGAGCTGTTTTTT
-	TRBJ2-1	TRBV6-5	-	CASSYTAYNEQFF	TGTGCCAGCAGTTACACGGCCTACAATGAGCAGTTCTTC
TRBD2	TRBJ2-1	TRBV15	-	CATTGGALAGDPNYNEQFF	TGTGCCACTACAGGGGGTGCACTAGCGGGAGATCCCAACTACAATGAGCAGTTCTTC
TRBD2	TRBJ2-4	TRBV7-8	once	CASSLWGGSDKNIQYF	TGTGCCAGCAGCTTGTGGGGGGGGTCTGACAAAAACATTCAGTACTTC
-	TRBJ1-1	TRBV6-5	-	CASSHQGGMNTEAFF	TGTGCCAGCAGTCACCAGGGCGGAATGAACACTGAAGCTTTCTTT
TRBD1	TRBJ2-7	TRBV7-2	-	CASSPAQGAIEQYF	TGTGCCAGCAGCCCCGCGCAGGGGGCGATCGAGCAGTACTTC
-	TRBJ1-1	TRBV6-5	few	CASRYGGLNTEAFF	TGTGCCAGCAGATACGGGGGGTTGAACACTGAAGCTTTCTTT
-	TRBJ2-7	TRBV9	once	CASSATTPSYEQYF	TGTGCCAGCAGCGCGACTACTCCGTCCTACGAGCAGTACTTC
-	TRBJ2-1	TRBV9	-	CASSVATSTRGGKQFF	TGTGCCAGCAGCGTAGCTACCTCAACTAGGGGCGGGAAGCAGTTCTTC
-	TRBJ2-3	TRBV21-1	-	CASVEDTQYF	TGTGCCAGCGTCGAGGATACGCAGTATTTT
-	TRBJ2-1	TRBV7-2	-	CASSSTYNPATNEQFF	TGTGCCAGCAGCTCAACCTATAACCCCGCTACCAATGAGCAGTTCTTC
-	TRBJ1-5	TRBV21-1	once	CASSAPEGASDQPQHF	TGTGCCAGCAGCGCTCCCGAGGGGGCGAGCGATCAGCCCCAGCATTTT
-	TRBJ1-5	TRBV6-5	-	CASSYSPTANQPQHF	TGTGCCAGCAGTTACTCTCCAACAGCTAATCAGCCCCAGCATTTT
-	TRBJ1-5	TRBV25-1	-	CASGPRQGNQPQHF	TGTGCCAGCGGACCTCGCCAGGGTAATCAGCCCCAGCATTTT
TRBD2	TRBJ2-2	TRBV10-3	-	CAISESPSGSGTGELFF	TGTGCCATCAGTGAGTCCCCTAGCGGGAGTGGGACCGGGGAGCTGTTTTTT
-	TRBJ1-2	TRBV27	-	CASSPRAYYGYTF	TGTGCCAGCAGTCCCAGGGCCTACTATGGCTACACCTTC
TRBD1	TRBJ2-7	TRBV4-3	-	CASSLDRGDHEQYF	TGCGCCAGCAGCCTAGACAGGGGAGACCACGAGCAGTACTTC
-	TRBJ1-5	TRBV6-5	few	CASSYGENQPQHF	TGTGCCAGCAGTTATGGGGAGAATCAGCCCCAGCATTTT